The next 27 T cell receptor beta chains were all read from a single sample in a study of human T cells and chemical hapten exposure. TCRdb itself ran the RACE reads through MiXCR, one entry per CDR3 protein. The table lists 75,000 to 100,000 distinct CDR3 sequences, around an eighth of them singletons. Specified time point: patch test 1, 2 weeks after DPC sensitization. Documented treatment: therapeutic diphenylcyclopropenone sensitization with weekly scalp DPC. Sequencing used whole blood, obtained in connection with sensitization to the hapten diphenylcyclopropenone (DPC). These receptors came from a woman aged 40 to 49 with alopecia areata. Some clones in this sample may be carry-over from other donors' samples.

CDR3 loop: CASSLTAYEQFF. Written as DNA, the CDR3 is TGTGCCAGCAGCTTAACTGCCTACGAGCAGTTCTTC. The chain recombines TRBV7-6 with TRBJ2-1; D remains ambiguous. This CDR3 region has 12 residues. Deletions cut 2 bases from V and 10 bases from J, with 9 bases between. Germline assignment: CDR1 SGHVS and CDR2 FNYEAQ.

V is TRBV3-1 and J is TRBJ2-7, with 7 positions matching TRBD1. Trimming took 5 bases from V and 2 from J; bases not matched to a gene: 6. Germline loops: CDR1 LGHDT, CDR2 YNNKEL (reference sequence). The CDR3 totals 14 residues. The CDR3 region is CASSKGAGTYEQYF. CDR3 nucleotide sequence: TGTGCCAGCAGCAAGGGGGCTGGAACCTACGAGCAGTACTTC.

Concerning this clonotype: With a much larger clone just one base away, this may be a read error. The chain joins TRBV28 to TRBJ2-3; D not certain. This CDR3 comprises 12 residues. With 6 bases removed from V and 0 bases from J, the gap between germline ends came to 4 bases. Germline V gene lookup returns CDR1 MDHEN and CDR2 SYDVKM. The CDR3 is CASRVSTDTQYF. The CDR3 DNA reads TGTGCCAGCAGGGTTAGCACAGATACGCAGTATTTT.

DNA of the CDR3: TGTGCCAGCAGCCGAGAAGGGGCAGATACGCAGTATTTT. Amino acids: CASSREGADTQYF. The J gene is TRBJ2-3, the V gene TRBV7-2; D is possibly TRBD1 (5 bases). CDR3 length equals 13 residues. Trimming took 5 bases from V and 4 from J, leaving 10 bases between them. Germline assignment: CDR1 SGHTA and CDR2 FQGNSA. The full variable domain, its missing parts supplied by reference TRBV7-2 and TRBJ2-3, is GAGVSQSPSNKVTEKGKDVELRCDPISGHTALYWYRQSLGQGLEFLIYFQGNSAPDKSGLPSDRFSAERTGGSVSTLTIQRTQQEDSAVYLCASSREGADTQYFGPGTRLTVL.

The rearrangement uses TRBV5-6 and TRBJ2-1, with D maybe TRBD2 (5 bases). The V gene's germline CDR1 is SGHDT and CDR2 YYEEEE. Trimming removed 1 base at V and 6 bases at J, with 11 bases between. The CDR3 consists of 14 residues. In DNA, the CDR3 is TGTGCCAGCAGCTTGCCTAGCAGAGGCAATGAGCAGTTCTTC. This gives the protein CASSLPSRGNEQFF.

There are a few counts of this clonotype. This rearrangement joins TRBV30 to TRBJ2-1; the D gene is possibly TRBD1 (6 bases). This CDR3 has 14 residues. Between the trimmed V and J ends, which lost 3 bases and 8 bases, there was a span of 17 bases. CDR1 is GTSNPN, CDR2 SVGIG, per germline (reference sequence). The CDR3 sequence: CAWRPGWGPDEQFF. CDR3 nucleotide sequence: TGTGCCTGGAGGCCCGGCTGGGGGCCCGATGAGCAGTTCTTC.

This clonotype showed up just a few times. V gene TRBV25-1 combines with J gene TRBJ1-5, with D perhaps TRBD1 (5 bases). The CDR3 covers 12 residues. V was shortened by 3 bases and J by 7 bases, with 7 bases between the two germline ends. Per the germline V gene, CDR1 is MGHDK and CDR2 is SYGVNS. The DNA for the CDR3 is TGTGCCAGCAGTGATGGGGCCCAGCCCCAGCATTTT. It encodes CASSDGAQPQHF. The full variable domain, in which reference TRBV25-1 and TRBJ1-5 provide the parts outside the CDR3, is EADIYQTPRYLVIGTGKKITLECSQTMGHDKMYWYQQDPGMELHLIHYSYGVNSTEKGDLSSESTVSRIRTEHFPLTLESARPSHTSQYLCASSDGAQPQHFGDGTRLSIL.

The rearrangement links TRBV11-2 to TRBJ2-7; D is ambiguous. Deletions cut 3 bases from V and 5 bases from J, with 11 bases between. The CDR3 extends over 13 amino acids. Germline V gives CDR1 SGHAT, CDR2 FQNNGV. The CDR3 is CASSFWSGDEQYF. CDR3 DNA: TGTGCCAGCAGCTTTTGGTCCGGAGACGAGCAGTACTTC.

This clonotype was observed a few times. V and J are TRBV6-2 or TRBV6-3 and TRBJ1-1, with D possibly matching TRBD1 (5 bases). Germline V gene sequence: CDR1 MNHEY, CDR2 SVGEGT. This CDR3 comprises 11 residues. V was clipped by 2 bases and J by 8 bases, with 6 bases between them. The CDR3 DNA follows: TGTGCCAGCAGTTACGGGGGGGAAGCTTTCTTT. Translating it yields CASSYGGEAFF.

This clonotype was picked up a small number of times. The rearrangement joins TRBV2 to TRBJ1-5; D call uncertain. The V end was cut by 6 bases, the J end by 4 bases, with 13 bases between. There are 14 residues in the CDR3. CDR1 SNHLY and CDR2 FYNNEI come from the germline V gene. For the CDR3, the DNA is TGTGCCAGCAGGGTTGAGGGCCCTAATCAGCCCCAGCATTTT. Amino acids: CASRVEGPNQPQHF.

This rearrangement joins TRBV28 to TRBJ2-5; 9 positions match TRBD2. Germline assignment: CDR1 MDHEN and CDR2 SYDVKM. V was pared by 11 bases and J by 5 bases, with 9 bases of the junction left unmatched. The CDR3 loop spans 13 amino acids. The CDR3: CAHKASGMETQYF. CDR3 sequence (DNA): TGTGCCCACAAGGCTAGCGGGATGGAGACCCAGTACTTC.

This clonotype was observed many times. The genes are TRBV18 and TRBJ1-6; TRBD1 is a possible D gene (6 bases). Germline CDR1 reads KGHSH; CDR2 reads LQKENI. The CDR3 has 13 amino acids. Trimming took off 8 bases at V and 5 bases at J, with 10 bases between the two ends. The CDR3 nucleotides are TGTGCCAGCGAAGGACAGAATAATTCACCCCTCCACTTT. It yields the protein CASEGQNNSPLHF.

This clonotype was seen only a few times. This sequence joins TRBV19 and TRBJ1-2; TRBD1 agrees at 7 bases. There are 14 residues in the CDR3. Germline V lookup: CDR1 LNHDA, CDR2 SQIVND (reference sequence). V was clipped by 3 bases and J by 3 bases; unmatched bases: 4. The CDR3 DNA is TGTGCCAGTAGTATGTTGGGACAGCACTATGGCTACACCTTC. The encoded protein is CASSMLGQHYGYTF.

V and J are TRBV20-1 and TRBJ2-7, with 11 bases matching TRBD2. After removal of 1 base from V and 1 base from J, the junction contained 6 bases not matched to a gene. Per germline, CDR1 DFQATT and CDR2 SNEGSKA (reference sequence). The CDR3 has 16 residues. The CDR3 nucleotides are TGCAGTGCTAGAGCCCCACTAGCGGGAGTGTCCTACGAGCAGTACTTC. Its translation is CSARAPLAGVSYEQYF.

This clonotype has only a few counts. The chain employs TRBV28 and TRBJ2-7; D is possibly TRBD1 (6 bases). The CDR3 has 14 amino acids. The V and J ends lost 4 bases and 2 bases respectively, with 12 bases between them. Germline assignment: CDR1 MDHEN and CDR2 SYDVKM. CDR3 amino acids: CASSSRGQTYEQYF. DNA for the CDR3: TGTGCCAGCAGTTCACGCGGACAGACCTACGAGCAGTACTTC.

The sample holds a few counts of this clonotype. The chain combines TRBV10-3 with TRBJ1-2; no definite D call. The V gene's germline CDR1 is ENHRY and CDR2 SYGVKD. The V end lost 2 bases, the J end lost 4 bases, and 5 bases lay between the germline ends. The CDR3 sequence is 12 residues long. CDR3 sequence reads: CAISEHSYGYTF. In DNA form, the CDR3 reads TGTGCCATCAGTGAGCACTCCTATGGCTACACCTTC.

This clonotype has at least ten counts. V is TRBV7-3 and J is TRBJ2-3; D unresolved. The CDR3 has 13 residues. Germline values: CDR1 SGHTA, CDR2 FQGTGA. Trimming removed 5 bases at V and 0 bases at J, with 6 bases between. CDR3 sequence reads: CASSPTSTDTQYF. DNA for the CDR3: TGTGCCAGCAGCCCTACTAGCACAGATACGCAGTATTTT.

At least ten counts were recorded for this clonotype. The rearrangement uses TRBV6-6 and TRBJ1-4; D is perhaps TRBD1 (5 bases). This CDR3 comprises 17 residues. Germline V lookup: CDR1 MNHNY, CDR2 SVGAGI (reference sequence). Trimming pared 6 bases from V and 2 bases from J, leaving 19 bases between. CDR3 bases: TGTGCCAGCAGAGCCCGGGGTTCAGGGACTACTAATGAAAAACTGTTTTTT. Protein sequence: CASRARGSGTTNEKLFF.

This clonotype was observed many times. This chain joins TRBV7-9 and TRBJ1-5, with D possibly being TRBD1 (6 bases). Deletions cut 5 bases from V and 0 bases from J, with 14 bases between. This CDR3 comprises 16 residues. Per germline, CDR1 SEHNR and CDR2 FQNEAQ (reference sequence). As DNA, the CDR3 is TGTGCCAGCAGCCCGGACAGTCTGAATAGCAATCAGCCCCAGCATTTT. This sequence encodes CASSPDSLNSNQPQHF.

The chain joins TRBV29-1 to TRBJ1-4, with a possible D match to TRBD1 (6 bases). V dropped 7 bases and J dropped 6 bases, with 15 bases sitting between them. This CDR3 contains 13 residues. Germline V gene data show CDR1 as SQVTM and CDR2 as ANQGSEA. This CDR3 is CSAGALRDEKLFF. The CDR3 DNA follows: TGCAGCGCGGGGGCCTTAAGAGATGAAAAACTGTTTTTT.

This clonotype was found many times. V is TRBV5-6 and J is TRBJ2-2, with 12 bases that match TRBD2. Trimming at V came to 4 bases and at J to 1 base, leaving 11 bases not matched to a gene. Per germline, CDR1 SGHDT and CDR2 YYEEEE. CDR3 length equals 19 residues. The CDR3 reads CASSAPGLAGPLNTGELFF. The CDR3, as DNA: TGTGCCAGCAGCGCCCCCGGACTAGCGGGACCGTTGAACACCGGGGAGCTGTTTTTT.

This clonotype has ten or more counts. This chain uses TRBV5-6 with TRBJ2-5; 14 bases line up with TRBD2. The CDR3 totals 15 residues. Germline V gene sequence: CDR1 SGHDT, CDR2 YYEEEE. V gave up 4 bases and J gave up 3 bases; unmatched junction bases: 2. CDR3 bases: TGTGCCAGCAGCAGGACTAGCGGGAGGAAAGAGACCCAGTACTTC. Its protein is CASSRTSGRKETQYF.

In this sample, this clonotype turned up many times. CDR3 DNA: TGTGCCAGCAGTTCCCCTGGGGGGGGCAAGGGCACAGATACGCAGTATTTT. It is translated as CASSSPGGGKGTDTQYF. J is TRBJ2-3 and V is TRBV28, with a possible D match to TRBD2 (7 bases). The CDR3 extends over 17 amino acids. The V gene lost 4 bases and the J gene lost 1 base, with 18 bases spanning the gap. Germline V gene sequence: CDR1 MDHEN, CDR2 SYDVKM.

The CDR3 reads CASGLGGCQPQHF. The CDR3 DNA reads TGTGCTAGTGGTTTGGGGGGTTGTCAGCCCCAGCATTTT. The chain carries TRBV12-5 and TRBJ1-5; D not certain. Per the germline V gene, CDR1 is LGHNT and CDR2 is FRNRAP. CDR3 length: 13 amino acids. V was clipped by 1 base and J by 6 bases, with 7 bases between them.

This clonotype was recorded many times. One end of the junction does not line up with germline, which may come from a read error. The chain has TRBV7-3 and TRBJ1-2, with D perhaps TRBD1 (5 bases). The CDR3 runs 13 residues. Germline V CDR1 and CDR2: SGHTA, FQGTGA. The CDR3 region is CASSPAGTQLSFF. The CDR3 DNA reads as TGTGCCAGCAGCCCCGCCGGGACTCAACTTTCCTTTTTC.

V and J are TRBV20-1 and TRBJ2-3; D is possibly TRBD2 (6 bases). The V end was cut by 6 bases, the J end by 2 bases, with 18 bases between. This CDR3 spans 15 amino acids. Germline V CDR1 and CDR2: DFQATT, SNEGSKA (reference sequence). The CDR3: CSAHPAAGNTDTQYF. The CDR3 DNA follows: TGCAGTGCCCACCCGGCTGCGGGGAACACAGATACGCAGTATTTT.

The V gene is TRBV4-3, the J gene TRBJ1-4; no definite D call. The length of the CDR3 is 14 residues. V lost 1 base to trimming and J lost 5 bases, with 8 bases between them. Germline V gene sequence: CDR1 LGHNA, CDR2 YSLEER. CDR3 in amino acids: CASSQVGLNEKLFF. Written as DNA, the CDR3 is TGCGCCAGCAGCCAAGTGGGGTTAAATGAAAAACTGTTTTTT.